A selection of T cell receptor beta chains follows, all from one sample in a study of T-cell memory formation after mild COVID-19. TCRdb re-derived calls from the 5' RACE reads in MiXCR, one entry per CDR3 protein. The table shows 180,000 or so distinct CDR3 sequences, with roughly 10% occurring only once. The sample taken for sequencing was PBMCs or a T cell subset sorted from them (not recorded which). Every receptor here comes from a man aged 18 to 29 who had mild COVID-19 (a few samples of this study predate the infection). Cell type and time point are not known. Both conserved end residues are part of each CDR3. The order of the fields is D gene, V gene, J gene, clone size, CDR3 length, CDR3 DNA, CDR3 protein. A D gene is named only where the DNA matches it firmly. For some rows the clone size is stated as once, few or many, or as a class when expanded; others skip it.

>.|TRBV4-3|TRBJ2-5|many|14
TGCGCCAGCAGCCAAGTCGACAGGCAAGAGACCCAGTACTTC
CASSQVDRQETQYF
>.|TRBV5-1|TRBJ2-1|.|14
TGCGCCAGCAGGAGTACGTCCCTTTACAATGAGCAGTTCTTC
CASRSTSLYNEQFF
>TRBD1|TRBV10-3|TRBJ2-5|few|14
TGTGCCATCAGTGGGACAGGGTATCAAGAGACCCAGTACTTC
CAISGTGYQETQYF
>TRBD1|TRBV7-2|TRBJ1-1|few|14
TGTGCCAGCAGCAAGGACAGGGTAGTCACTGAAGCTTTCTTT
CASSKDRVVTEAFF
>.|TRBV18|TRBJ1-1|many|14
TGTGCCAGCTCACCTCTGGCCCTGAACACTGAAGCTTTCTTT
CASSPLALNTEAFF
>TRBD2|TRBV7-3|TRBJ2-7|few|17
TGTGCCAGCAGCTCCCGACTAGCGGGGCGAAGCTCCTACGAGCAGTACTTC
CASSSRLAGRSSYEQYF
>.|TRBV6-5|TRBJ2-3|few|11
TGTGCCAGCAGGGAGGGGCTTTTGCAGTATTTT
CASREGLLQYF
>.|TRBV7-2|TRBJ1-1|few|12
TGTGCCACACAGGGACCCAGGACTGAAGCTTTCTTT
CATQGPRTEAFF
>TRBD1|TRBV5-1|TRBJ1-4|few|15
TGCGCCAGCAGCGGACAGGGGGGCCTTAATGAAAAACTGTTTTTT
CASSGQGGLNEKLFF
>.|TRBV7-2|TRBJ1-2|.|12
TGTGCCAGCAGCTTTTCCCAGAACGGCTACACCTTC
CASSFSQNGYTF
>TRBD2|TRBV6-6|TRBJ2-1|few|13
TGTGCCAGCTGTAGCGGGGGGGCGCATGAGCAGTTCTTC
CASCSGGAHEQFF
>TRBD1|TRBV30|TRBJ2-5|.|13
TGTGCCTGGAGTGGACAGGGGCAAGAGACCCAGTACTTC
CAWSGQGQETQYF
>TRBD1|TRBV12-3/TRBV12-4|TRBJ1-5|few|16
TGTGCCAGCAGCCCGACACAGGGGGCTGTATATCAGCCCCAGCATTTT
CASSPTQGAVYQPQHF
>.|TRBV5-8|TRBJ2-5|.|13
TGTGCCAGCAGCCGACGGACAGAAGAGACCCAGTACTTC
CASSRRTEETQYF
>TRBD2|TRBV7-2|TRBJ2-7|.|16
TGTGCCAGCAGCTTAGCCGCTAGCGGGGGGGACTACGAGCAGTACTTC
CASSLAASGGDYEQYF
>TRBD2|TRBV2|TRBJ2-7|many|13
TGTGCCAGCAGGGCGGGGGGACCCTACGAGCAGTACTTC
CASRAGGPYEQYF
>.|TRBV12-3/TRBV12-4|TRBJ2-1|few|14
TGTGCCAGCAGTTTAGTAGAGGGGCTGCAGGAGCAGTTCTTC
CASSLVEGLQEQFF
>.|TRBV11-3|TRBJ2-1|.|13
TGTGCCAGCAGCTTGGCCCTTCCCAATGAGCAGTTCTTC
CASSLALPNEQFF
>TRBD1|TRBV2|TRBJ2-5|few|13
TGTGCCAGCAGCTGGACAGGGCAAGAGACCCAGTACTTC
CASSWTGQETQYF
>.|TRBV27|TRBJ1-1|.|15
TGTGCCAGCAGTTTAGGGTTGAACATGAACACTGAAGCTTTCTTT
CASSLGLNMNTEAFF
>.|TRBV5-1|TRBJ1-6|many|17
TGCGCCAGCAGCTTGGATGAGGGTGGGTCCTATAATTCACCCCTCCACTTT
CASSLDEGGSYNSPLHF
>TRBD1|TRBV5-5|TRBJ2-1|.|17
TGTGCCAGCAGCAGGGACAGGGGGTTTTCCACCTACAATGAGCAGTTCTTC
CASSRDRGFSTYNEQFF
>TRBD2|TRBV5-1|TRBJ2-3|.|17
TGCGCCAGCAGCCCCGGAATTAGCGGGGCTAGCACAGATACGCAGTATTTT
CASSPGISGASTDTQYF
>.|TRBV10-3|TRBJ2-1|many|18
TGTGCCATCAGTGATGCACCCGGAGGGGGGGGGCCGTCCAATGAGCAGTTCTTC
CAISDAPGGGGPSNEQFF
>TRBD1|TRBV6-6|TRBJ1-3|.|14
TGTGCCAGCAGAACAGGGGGACCTGGAAACACCATATATTTT
CASRTGGPGNTIYF
>.|TRBV5-4|TRBJ1-6|few|13
TGTGCCAGCAGGGTAGTAGGGGATTCACCCCTCCACTTT
CASRVVGDSPLHF
>.|TRBV7-9|TRBJ1-6|.|11
TGTGCCAGCAGCTCCCGTGGGGCCCTCCACTTT
CASSSRGALHF
>TRBD1|TRBV5-1|TRBJ1-4|many|13
TGCGCCAGCAGCCCGGGACAGGGGATGAAACTGTTTTTT
CASSPGQGMKLFF
>TRBD1|TRBV5-1|TRBJ2-5|few|14
TGCGCCAGCAGCCCCGACAGGGGAGACGAGACCCAGTACTTC
CASSPDRGDETQYF
>.|TRBV29-1|TRBJ2-7|few|12
TGCAGCGTGTCCGGGAAAGTCTACGAGCAGTACTTC
CSVSGKVYEQYF
>.|TRBV6-1|TRBJ2-2|few|14
TGTGCCAGCAACCGCAGGGGAAACACCGGGGAGCTGTTTTTT
CASNRRGNTGELFF
>.|TRBV20-1|TRBJ2-5|.|13
TGCAGTCCGAGACTAGACCTGCAAGAGACCCAGTACTTC
CSPRLDLQETQYF
>TRBD2|TRBV6-5|TRBJ2-3|.|15
TGTGCCAGCAGTTACTCGCCTAGCGGGGGGGATACGCAGTATTTT
CASSYSPSGGDTQYF
>.|TRBV28|TRBJ1-3|.|14
TGTGCCAGCAGTTTAGGACAGACTCCCAACACCATATATTTT
CASSLGQTPNTIYF
>.|TRBV7-3|TRBJ2-1|few|13
TGTGCCAGCAGCTTAAGACGCGGGGACGAGCAGTTCTTC
CASSLRRGDEQFF
>TRBD2|TRBV5-1|TRBJ2-2|many|17
TGCGCCAGCAGCTCCTCCCTAGCGGGGGGAATGACCGGGGAGCTGTTTTTT
CASSSSLAGGMTGELFF
>TRBD2|TRBV7-2|TRBJ2-3|many|17
TGTGCCAGCAGCCTCGCTGGGGCGGGGGGGATAGCAGATACGCAGTATTTT
CASSLAGAGGIADTQYF
>TRBD1|TRBV10-3|TRBJ2-5|few|14
TGTGCCATCAGTGCGACAGGGGGGGAAGAGACCCAGTACTTC
CAISATGGEETQYF
>TRBD2|TRBV3-1|TRBJ2-3|.|14
TGTGCCAGCAGCCTGCTACTAGCGAAAGATACGCAGTATTTT
CASSLLLAKDTQYF
>.|TRBV7-6|TRBJ2-3|many|13
TGTGCCAGCAGCCAGATGGGCGTGGATACGCAGTATTTT
CASSQMGVDTQYF
>.|TRBV20-1|TRBJ2-5|.|14
TGCAGTGCTAGAGATATAAGGGGACGACAGACCCAGTACTTC
CSARDIRGRQTQYF
>.|TRBV10-3|TRBJ2-5|few|12
TGTGCCATCAGGCAGGAACAAGAGACCCAGTACTTC
CAIRQEQETQYF
>.|TRBV18|TRBJ1-6|few|16
TGTGCCAGCTCACCAGGGGCACCGCACTATAATTCACCCCTCCACTTT
CASSPGAPHYNSPLHF
>.|TRBV4-1|TRBJ1-5|.|15
TGCGCCAGCAGCCAAGGGGGCAGTAGCAATCAGCCCCAGCATTTT
CASSQGGSSNQPQHF
>TRBD1|TRBV3-1|TRBJ1-5|few|16
TGTGCCAGCAGCCAGTCCGACAGGGGCTTTGGACAGCCCCAGCATTTT
CASSQSDRGFGQPQHF
>.|TRBV12-3/TRBV12-4|TRBJ1-2|.|13
TGTGCCAGCAGTCAGCCCGGGTCGTATGGCTACACCTTC
CASSQPGSYGYTF
>.|TRBV11-2|TRBJ2-3|few|13
TGTGCCAGCAGTGGGGCTGGCACAGATACGCAGTATTTT
CASSGAGTDTQYF
>.|TRBV7-2|TRBJ2-1|.|15
TGTGCCAGCAGCTTAGCGGGAGTACTCTACAATGAGCAGTTCTTC
CASSLAGVLYNEQFF
>.|TRBV7-2|TRBJ2-7|few|16
TGTGCCAGCAGCCGAGCTTTCTCCCGGGACACCTACGAGCAGTACTTC
CASSRAFSRDTYEQYF
>.|TRBV7-2|TRBJ2-5|many|13
TGTGCCAGCAGCTCGTACAGCCAAGAGACCCAGTACTTC
CASSSYSQETQYF
>.|TRBV7-2|TRBJ2-1|few|15
TGTGCCAGCAGCTCCGACAGGTTAGCCTACAATGAGCAGTTCTTC
CASSSDRLAYNEQFF
>.|TRBV7-2|TRBJ2-3|many|14
TGTGCCAGCAGCTTAGTACGGCTGGCAGATACGCAGTATTTT
CASSLVRLADTQYF
>.|TRBV29-1|TRBJ1-1|.|13
TGCAGCGTTGAAGAGTGGCAGAACACTGAAGCTTTCTTT
CSVEEWQNTEAFF
>.|TRBV7-3|TRBJ2-3|many|15
TGTGCCAGCAGCTTAGTCTACGGGGCGGGAGATACGCAGTATTTT
CASSLVYGAGDTQYF